The entry below gives a single T cell receptor (beta chain) sequence along with its context. The source of the sample is a study of control samples from healthy donors and cancer patients. This table comes from immunoSEQ multiplex PCR, and its TCRdb copy is limited to in-frame clones, with some not included. Here the sample table reports roughly 200,000 clones. Sequencing used blood. This receptor was identified in a woman aged 25 to 39 in good health.

Written as DNA, the CDR3 is TGTGCCAGCAGCCTGACAGGGGGAGAGACTGAAGCTTTCTTT. As protein: CASSLTGGETEAFF. The J gene is TRBJ1-1, the V gene TRBV2, with 9 bases lining up with TRBD1. The CDR3 contains 14 residues. Germline CDR1 is SNHLY and CDR2 is FYNNEI. The ends lost 6 bases at V and 5 bases at J; junction bases unmatched: 7.